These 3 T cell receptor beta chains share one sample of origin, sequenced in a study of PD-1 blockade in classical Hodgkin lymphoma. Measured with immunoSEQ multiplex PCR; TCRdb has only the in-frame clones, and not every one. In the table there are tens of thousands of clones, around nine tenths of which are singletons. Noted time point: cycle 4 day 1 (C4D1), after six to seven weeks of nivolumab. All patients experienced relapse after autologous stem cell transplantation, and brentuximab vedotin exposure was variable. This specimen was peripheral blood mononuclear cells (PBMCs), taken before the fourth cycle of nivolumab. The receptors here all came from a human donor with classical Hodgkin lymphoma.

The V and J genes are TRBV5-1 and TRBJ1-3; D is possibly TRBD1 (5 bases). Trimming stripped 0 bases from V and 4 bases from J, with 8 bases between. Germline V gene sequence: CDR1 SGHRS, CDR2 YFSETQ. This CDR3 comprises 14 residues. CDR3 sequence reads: CASSLGQGGNTIYF. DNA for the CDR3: TGCGCCAGCAGCTTGGGTCAGGGAGGAAACACCATATATTTT.

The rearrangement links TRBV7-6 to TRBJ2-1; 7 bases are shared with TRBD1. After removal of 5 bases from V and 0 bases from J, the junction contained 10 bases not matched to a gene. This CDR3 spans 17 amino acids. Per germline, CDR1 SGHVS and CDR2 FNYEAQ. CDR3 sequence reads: CASSPQPTGHSYNEQFF. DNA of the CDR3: TGTGCCAGCAGCCCCCAACCGACAGGGCACTCCTACAATGAGCAGTTCTTC.

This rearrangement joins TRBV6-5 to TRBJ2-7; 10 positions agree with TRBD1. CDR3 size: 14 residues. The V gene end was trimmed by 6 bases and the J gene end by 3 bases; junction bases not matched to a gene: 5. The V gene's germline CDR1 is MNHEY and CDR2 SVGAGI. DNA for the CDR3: TGTGCCAGCAGAGACCGGGACAGGGGCTACGAGCAGTACTTC. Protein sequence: CASRDRDRGYEQYF.